This T cell receptor beta chain was recorded in a study of long-term antiretroviral therapy in people with HIV. Study-level results: Comparison with controls showed narrower CDR3 length ranges in HIV repertoires.

At the survey level, the v3.0 immunoSEQ assay was run. TCRdb keeps only in-frame clones here, not all; method: immunoSEQ multiplex PCR. The sample records approximately 36,000 clones, around 79% being singletons. Comments on this clone: The antigen remains unidentified.

The source of this sequence is a man between 18 and 35 years old with HIV. The source was unsorted PBMCs, collected 0.6 years after starting antiretroviral therapy.

CDR3 sequence reads: CASSVDGLAGEYSYNEQFF. In DNA form, the CDR3 reads TGTGCCAGCAGCGTAGATGGACTAGCGGGAGAGTACTCCTACAATGAGCAGTTCTTC. The chain recombines TRBV9 with TRBJ2-1, with 13 bases identical to TRBD2. This CDR3 is 19 amino acids long. V shed 0 bases and J 0 bases; nucleotides not matched to a gene: 6. CDR1 SGDLS and CDR2 YYNGEE come from the germline V gene.